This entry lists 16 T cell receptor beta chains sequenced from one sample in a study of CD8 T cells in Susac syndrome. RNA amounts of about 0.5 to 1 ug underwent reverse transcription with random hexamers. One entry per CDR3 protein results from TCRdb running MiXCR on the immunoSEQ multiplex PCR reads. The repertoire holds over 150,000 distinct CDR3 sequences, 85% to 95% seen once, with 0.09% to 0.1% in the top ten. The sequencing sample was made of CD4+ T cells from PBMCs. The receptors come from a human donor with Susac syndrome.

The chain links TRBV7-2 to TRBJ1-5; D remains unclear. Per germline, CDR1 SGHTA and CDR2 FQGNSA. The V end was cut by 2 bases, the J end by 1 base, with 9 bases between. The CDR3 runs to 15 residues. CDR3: CASSLIPSSNQPQHF. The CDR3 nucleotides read TGTGCCAGCAGCTTAATCCCCTCAAGCAATCAGCCCCAGCATTTT.

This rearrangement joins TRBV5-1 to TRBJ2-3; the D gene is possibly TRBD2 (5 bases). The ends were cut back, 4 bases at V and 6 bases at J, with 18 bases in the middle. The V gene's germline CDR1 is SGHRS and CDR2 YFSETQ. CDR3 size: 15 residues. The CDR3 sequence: CASSGEGTQPDTQYF. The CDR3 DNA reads TGCGCCAGCAGCGGCGAGGGTACCCAGCCCGATACGCAGTATTTT.

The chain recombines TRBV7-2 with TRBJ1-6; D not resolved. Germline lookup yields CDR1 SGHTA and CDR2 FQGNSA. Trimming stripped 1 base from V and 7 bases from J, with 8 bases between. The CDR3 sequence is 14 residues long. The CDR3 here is CASSLELLNSPLHF. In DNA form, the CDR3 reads TGTGCCAGCAGCTTAGAACTCCTCAATTCACCCCTCCACTTT.

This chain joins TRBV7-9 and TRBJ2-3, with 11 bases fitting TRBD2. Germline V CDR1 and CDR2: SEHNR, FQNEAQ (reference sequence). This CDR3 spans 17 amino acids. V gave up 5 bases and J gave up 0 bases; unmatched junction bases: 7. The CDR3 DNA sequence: TGTGCCAGCAGCAACCCTCTAGCGGGGGGTAGCACAGATACGCAGTATTTT. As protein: CASSNPLAGGSTDTQYF.

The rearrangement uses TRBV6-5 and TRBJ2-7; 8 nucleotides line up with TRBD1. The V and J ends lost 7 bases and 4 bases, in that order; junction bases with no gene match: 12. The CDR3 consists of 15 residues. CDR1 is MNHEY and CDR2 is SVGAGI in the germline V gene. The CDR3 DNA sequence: TGTGCCAGCACTGACGCAGGGGGCGAATTTTACGAGCAGTACTTC. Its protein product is CASTDAGGEFYEQYF.

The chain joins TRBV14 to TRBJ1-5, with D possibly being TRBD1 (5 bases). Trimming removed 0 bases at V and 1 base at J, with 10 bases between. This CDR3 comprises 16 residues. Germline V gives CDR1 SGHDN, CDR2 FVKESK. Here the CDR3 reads CASSQEGQGSNQPQHF. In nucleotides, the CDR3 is TGTGCCAGCAGCCAAGAAGGTCAGGGAAGCAATCAGCCCCAGCATTTT. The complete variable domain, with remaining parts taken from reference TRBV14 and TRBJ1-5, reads EAGVTQFPSHSVIEKGQTVTLRCDPISGHDNLYWYRRVMGKEIKFLLHFVKESKQDESGMPNNRFLAERTGGTYSTLKVQPAELEDSGVYFCASSQEGQGSNQPQHFGDGTRLSIL.

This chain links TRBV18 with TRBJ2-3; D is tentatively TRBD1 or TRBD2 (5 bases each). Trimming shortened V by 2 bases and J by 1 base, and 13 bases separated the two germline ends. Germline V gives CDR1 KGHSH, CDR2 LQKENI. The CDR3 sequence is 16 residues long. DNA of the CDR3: TGTGCCAGCTCACCAATCGGGGCGCTGGGCACAGATACGCAGTATTTT. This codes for CASSPIGALGTDTQYF.

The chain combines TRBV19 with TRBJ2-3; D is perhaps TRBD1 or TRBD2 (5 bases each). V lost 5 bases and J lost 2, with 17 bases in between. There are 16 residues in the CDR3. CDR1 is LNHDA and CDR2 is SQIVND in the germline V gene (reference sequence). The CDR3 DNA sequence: TGTGCCAGTAGTCCCCGAGGGGCAGGCCTCACAGATACGCAGTATTTT. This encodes CASSPRGAGLTDTQYF.

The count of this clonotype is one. For the CDR3, the DNA is TGCAGTGTTCGAGCCGCCTACAATGAGCAGTTCTTC. As protein: CSVRAAYNEQFF. The chain uses TRBV20-1 and TRBJ2-1; unclear D gene. CDR1 DFQATT and CDR2 SNEGSKA come from the germline V gene (reference sequence). Trimming took 7 bases from V and 2 from J, leaving 9 bases between them. The CDR3 totals 12 residues.

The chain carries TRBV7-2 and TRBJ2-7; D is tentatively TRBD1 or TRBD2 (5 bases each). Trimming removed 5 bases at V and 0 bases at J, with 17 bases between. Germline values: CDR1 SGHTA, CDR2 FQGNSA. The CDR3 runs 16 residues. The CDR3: CASSEGPVSDSYEQYF. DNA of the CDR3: TGTGCCAGCAGCGAGGGACCAGTTTCTGACTCCTACGAGCAGTACTTC.

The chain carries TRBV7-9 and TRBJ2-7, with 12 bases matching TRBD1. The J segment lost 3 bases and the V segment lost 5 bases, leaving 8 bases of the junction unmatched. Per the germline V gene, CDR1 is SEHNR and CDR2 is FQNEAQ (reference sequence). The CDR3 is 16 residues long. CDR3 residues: CASSETGTGGGYEQYF. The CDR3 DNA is TGTGCCAGCAGCGAAACGGGGACAGGGGGCGGCTACGAGCAGTACTTC.

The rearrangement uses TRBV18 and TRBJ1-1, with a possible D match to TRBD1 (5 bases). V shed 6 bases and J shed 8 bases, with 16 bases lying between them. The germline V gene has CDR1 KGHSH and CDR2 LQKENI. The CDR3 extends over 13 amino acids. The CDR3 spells CASSPSTVLEAFF. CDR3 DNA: TGTGCCAGCTCCCCTTCGACAGTTCTCGAAGCTTTCTTT.

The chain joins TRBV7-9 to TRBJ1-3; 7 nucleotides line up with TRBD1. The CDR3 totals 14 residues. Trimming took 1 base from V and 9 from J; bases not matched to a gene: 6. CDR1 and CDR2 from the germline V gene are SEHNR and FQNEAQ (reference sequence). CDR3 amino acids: CASSLGDRSFTIYF. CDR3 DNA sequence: TGTGCCAGCAGCTTAGGGGACAGAAGCTTCACCATATATTTT. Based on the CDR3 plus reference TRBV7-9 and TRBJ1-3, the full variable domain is DTGVSQNPRHKITKRGQNVTFRCDPISEHNRLYWYRQTLGQGPEFLTYFQNEAQLEKSRLLSDRFSAERPKGSFSTLEIQRTEQGDSAMYLCASSLGDRSFTIYFGEGSWLTVV.

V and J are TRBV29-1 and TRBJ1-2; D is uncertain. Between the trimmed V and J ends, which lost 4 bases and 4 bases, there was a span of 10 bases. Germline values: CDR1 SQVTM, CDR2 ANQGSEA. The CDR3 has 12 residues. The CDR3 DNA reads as TGCAGCGTTGTTATCGCGTCCTATGGCTACACCTTC. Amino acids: CSVVIASYGYTF.

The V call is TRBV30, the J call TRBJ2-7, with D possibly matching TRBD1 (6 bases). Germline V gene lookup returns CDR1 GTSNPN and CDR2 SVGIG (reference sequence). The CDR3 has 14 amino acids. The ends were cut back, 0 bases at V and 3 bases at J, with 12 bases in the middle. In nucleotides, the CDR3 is TGTGCCTGGAGTGTACTCAGGGGCGGCTACGAGCAGTACTTC. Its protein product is CAWSVLRGGYEQYF.

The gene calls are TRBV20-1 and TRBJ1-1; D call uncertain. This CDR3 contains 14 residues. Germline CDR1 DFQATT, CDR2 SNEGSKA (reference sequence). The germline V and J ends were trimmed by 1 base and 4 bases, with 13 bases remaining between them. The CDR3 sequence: CSARVARRGTEAFF. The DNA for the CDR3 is TGCAGTGCTAGAGTAGCCAGGCGAGGCACTGAAGCTTTCTTT.